The clone carrying this TCR beta chain was seen only a few times. Its antigen is currently unknown. This entry is derived from a study of OX40 agonist ivuxolimab in advanced cancers. Findings and limits, study-wide: The authors did not determine the antigen specificity of the expanded peripheral T cells. Clonal expansion among partial responders at 0.1-3.0 mg/kg ranked near the lowest. In general, CD8+ T cells held more expanded clones than CD4+ did, on average. Clonal expansion from baseline to week 6 occurred in both CD4+ and CD8+ T cells.

Using immunoSEQ multiplex PCR, the repertoire was profiled, and TCRdb retains in-frame clones only, with some absent. The top ten clones hold around 0.78% of a sample with fewer than 85,000 clones, over 75% of them seen once. The V gene lost 5 bases and the J gene lost 5 bases, with 13 bases spanning the gap. Germline CDR1 and CDR2: SEHNR and FQNEAQ (reference sequence). CDR3 size: 14 residues. The chain uses TRBV7-9 and TRBJ1-5; a weak D match, TRBD1 (6 bases). The source of this sequence is an adult with an advanced solid tumor such as melanoma, head and neck, liver or kidney cancer. The starting material was CD4+ or CD8+ T cells sorted from blood, obtained in a trial of the OX40 agonist ivuxolimab. The CDR3 loop is CASSIGTRDQPQHF. Written as DNA, the CDR3 is TGTGCCAGCAGCATCGGGACACGGGATCAGCCCCAGCATTTT.